This entry lists 20 T cell receptor beta chains sequenced from one sample in a study of blood T cell repertoires in COVID-19. Libraries were prepared by immunoSEQ multiplex PCR; TCRdb keeps only in-frame clonotypes and omits some of them. The table shows 100,000 or so clones, with less than 85% occurring only once. The source material was peripheral blood. The receptors come from a woman in her sixties with acute or convalescent COVID-19.

V and J are TRBV11-3 and TRBJ1-6; D remains unclear. V lost 2 bases to trimming and J lost 3 bases, with 8 bases between them. In germline, CDR1 is SGHNT, CDR2 YENEEA. This CDR3 has 15 residues. The CDR3 protein is CASSLSRSYNSPLHF. The CDR3, as DNA: TGTGCCAGCAGCTTATCCCGCAGCTATAATTCACCCCTCCACTTT.

CDR3 DNA sequence: TGTGCCAGCAGTTTTAGTCAGGGGAACACTGAAGCTTTCTTT. Amino acids: CASSFSQGNTEAFF. The rearrangement joins TRBV27 to TRBJ1-1; weak D call: TRBD1 (5 bases). Between the trimmed V and J ends, which lost 3 bases and 1 base, there was a span of 9 bases. Germline V gene sequence: CDR1 MNHEY, CDR2 SMNVEV (reference sequence). CDR3 length: 14 amino acids.

The rearrangement links TRBV7-2 to TRBJ2-1; possibly TRBD2 for D (5 bases). With 5 bases removed from V and 10 bases from J, the gap between germline ends came to 9 bases. Germline assignment: CDR1 SGHTA and CDR2 FQGNSA. CDR3 size: 11 residues. The CDR3 DNA reads as TGTGCCAGCAGCCTCCGGGGAGAGCAGTTCTTC. Its protein product is CASSLRGEQFF. Supplemented by reference TRBV7-2 and TRBJ2-1, the full variable domain reads GAGVSQSPSNKVTEKGKDVELRCDPISGHTALYWYRQSLGQGLEFLIYFQGNSAPDKSGLPSDRFSAERTGGSVSTLTIQRTQQEDSAVYLCASSLRGEQFFGPGTRLTVL.

The chain links TRBV5-8 to TRBJ2-2; D unclear. The CDR3 is made up of 14 amino acids. Germline V lookup: CDR1 SGHTS, CDR2 YDEGEE. V shed 2 bases and J shed 2 bases, with 7 bases lying between them. The CDR3 reads CASSFGANTGELFF. The DNA of the CDR3 is TGTGCCAGCAGCTTTGGAGCTAACACCGGGGAGCTGTTTTTT.

J is TRBJ2-1 and V is TRBV5-1; TRBD1 matches at 9 bases. The ends lost 2 bases at V and 8 bases at J; junction bases unmatched: 8. In germline, CDR1 is SGHRS, CDR2 YFSETQ. The CDR3 consists of 15 residues. The CDR3 DNA follows: TGCGCCAGCAGCTTTTCCGGACAGGGGTTCGATGAGCAGTTCTTC. This encodes CASSFSGQGFDEQFF.

This clone was detected only once. The rearrangement uses TRBV7-9 and TRBJ1-5, with 8 bases fitting TRBD1. The CDR3 runs 14 residues. Germline V gene sequence: CDR1 SEHNR, CDR2 FQNEAQ (reference sequence). Trimming removed 6 bases from V and 2 bases from J; junction bases left unmatched: 3. The CDR3 spells CASSKDRGNQPQHF. The DNA of the CDR3 is TGTGCCAGCAGTAAGGACAGGGGCAATCAGCCCCAGCATTTT.

This sequence joins TRBV30 and TRBJ1-5, with TRBD1 matching over 11 bases. Germline CDR1 is GTSNPN and CDR2 is SVGIG (reference sequence). The CDR3 is 13 residues long. V trimming: 5 bases; J trimming: 6 bases; junction bases outside the gene matches: 3. The CDR3 coding sequence is TGTGCCTGGGCGGGACAGGGGGTTCAGCCCCAGCATTTT. It translates to CAWAGQGVQPQHF.

In its sample, this clone was seen once. This chain links TRBV4-1 with TRBJ1-2; TRBD1 is a possible D gene (6 bases). CDR1 and CDR2 (germline): MGHRA, YSYEKL. V lost 4 bases and J lost 8, with 20 bases in between. The CDR3 is 15 amino acids. The CDR3 is CASSPMENRVEGYTF. The DNA for the CDR3 is TGCGCCAGCAGCCCCATGGAGAACAGGGTGGAAGGCTACACCTTC.

V usage is TRBV5-1 and J usage is TRBJ1-1, with TRBD1 identical over 7 bases. Germline CDR1 reads SGHRS; CDR2 reads YFSETQ. V lost 0 bases and J lost 2; bases outside the gene matches: 4. The CDR3 loop spans 15 amino acids. This CDR3 reads CASSLEAGGNTEAFF. CDR3 coding DNA: TGCGCCAGCAGCTTGGAGGCAGGGGGAAACACTGAAGCTTTCTTT.

The gene calls are TRBV3-1 (or the pseudogene TRBV3-2) and TRBJ1-3, with D possibly being TRBD1 (5 bases). This CDR3 region has 15 residues. Trimming stripped 1 base from V and 0 bases from J, with 7 bases between. Germline loops: CDR1 LGHDT, CDR2 YNNKEL (reference sequence). For the CDR3, the DNA is TGTGCCAGCAGCCAAGCAGGGAACTCTGGAAACACCATATATTTT. Protein sequence: CASSQAGNSGNTIYF.

This clone has just one count. V is TRBV12-3 or TRBV12-4 and J is TRBJ1-5; D may be TRBD1 (6 bases). V shed 6 bases and J shed 10 bases, with 16 bases lying between them. The CDR3 runs 13 residues. The CDR3 nucleotides are TGTGCCAGCAGACTCAGGGGAGGGGGACCCCAGCATTTT. Its translation: CASRLRGGGPQHF.

The CDR3 region is CASSSAGQGTEAFF. CDR3 DNA: TGTGCCAGCAGCTCGGCGGGGCAGGGCACTGAAGCTTTCTTT. The V and J genes are TRBV11-3 and TRBJ1-1, with D possibly being TRBD1 (5 bases). The CDR3 totals 14 residues. From germline, CDR1 is SGHNT and CDR2 YENEEA. The V end lost 4 bases, the J end lost 4 bases, and 13 bases lay between the germline ends.

This rearrangement joins TRBV5-6 to TRBJ1-1; 8 nucleotides agree with TRBD1. The CDR3 extends over 13 amino acids. The ends lost 3 bases at V and 8 bases at J; junction bases unmatched: 6. Germline V lookup: CDR1 SGHDT, CDR2 YYEEEE. CDR3 DNA sequence: TGTGCCAGCAGCTCAACTCACAGGGGGGAAGCTTTCTTT. Its protein product is CASSSTHRGEAFF.

This clone has at least ten counts. The chain combines TRBV7-9 with TRBJ1-6; possible D gene TRBD1, 5 bases. This CDR3 region has 15 residues. Germline loops: CDR1 SEHNR, CDR2 FQNEAQ (reference sequence). Between the trimmed V and J ends, which lost 4 bases and 6 bases, there was a span of 13 bases. CDR3 nucleotides: TGTGCCAGCAGCTCACTAGCGGGGCTTAATTCACCCCTCCACTTT. As protein: CASSSLAGLNSPLHF.

This clone was counted between two and nine times. This sequence joins TRBV6-2 or TRBV6-3 and TRBJ1-6; tentative D call: TRBD1 (6 bases). The CDR3 is made up of 20 amino acids. The V and J ends lost 3 bases and 2 bases respectively, with 23 bases between them. CDR1 and CDR2 from the germline V gene are MNHEY and SVGEGT. The CDR3 DNA is TGTGCCAGCAGTTATATTGGGACAAGGACCTTTACCGCCTATAATTCACCCCTCCACTTT. Encoded protein: CASSYIGTRTFTAYNSPLHF.

The chain employs TRBV11-3 and TRBJ1-2; unclear D gene. Deletions cut 1 base from V and 3 bases from J, with 15 bases between. This CDR3 comprises 16 residues. CDR1 is SGHNT and CDR2 is YENEEA in the germline V gene. The CDR3 DNA is TGTGCCAGCAGCTTAGGTCCGGGAGAGGGTCACTATGGCTACACCTTC. It specifies CASSLGPGEGHYGYTF.

Points on this clone: A read error may produce the germline difference seen at one junction end. The gene calls are TRBV7-7 and TRBJ2-5; tentatively, D is TRBD2 (5 bases). The CDR3 consists of 14 residues. Germline V gene data show CDR1 as SSHAT and CDR2 as FNYEAQ (reference sequence). The CDR3 is CASSLVGGQETQYF. CDR3 DNA sequence: TGTGCTAGCAGCTTAGTAGGAGGACAAGAGACCCAGTACTTC.

The gene calls are TRBV5-1 and TRBJ2-2, with TRBD1 as a possible D gene (5 bases). Trimming stripped 2 bases from V and 3 bases from J, with 11 bases between. The CDR3 is 15 residues long. Germline V CDR1 and CDR2: SGHRS, YFSETQ. This CDR3 is CASSLPDTYTGELFF. DNA of the CDR3: TGCGCCAGCAGCTTACCGGACACATACACCGGGGAGCTGTTTTTT.

This clone was recorded only once. The V gene is TRBV5-1, the J gene TRBJ1-6; 7 bases match TRBD1. Germline V gene sequence: CDR1 SGHRS, CDR2 YFSETQ. V shed 5 bases and J 5 bases; nucleotides not matched to a gene: 7. This CDR3 has 15 residues. CDR3 bases: TGCGCCAGCAGAGGTACCGGGACAGATAATTCACCCCTCCACTTT. As protein: CASRGTGTDNSPLHF.

The chain recombines TRBV19 with TRBJ1-5, with 8 nucleotides matching TRBD1. The CDR3 runs to 11 residues. V dropped 5 bases and J dropped 9; count of bases not matched to a gene: 0. The germline V gene encodes CDR1 LNHDA and CDR2 SQIVND (reference sequence). The DNA for the CDR3 is TGTGCCAGTAGTGGACAGGGGCCCCAGCATTTT. Amino acids: CASSGQGPQHF.